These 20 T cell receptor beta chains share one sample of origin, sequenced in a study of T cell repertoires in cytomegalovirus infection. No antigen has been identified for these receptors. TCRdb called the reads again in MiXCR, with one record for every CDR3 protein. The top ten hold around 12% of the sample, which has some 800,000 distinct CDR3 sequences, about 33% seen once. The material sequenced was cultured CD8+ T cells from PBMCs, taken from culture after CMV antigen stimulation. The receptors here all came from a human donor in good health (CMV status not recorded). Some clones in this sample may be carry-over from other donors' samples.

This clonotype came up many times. CDR3 protein: CASSDKTYGYTF. DNA for the CDR3: TGTGCCAGCAGTGACAAGACGTATGGCTACACCTTC. The V call is TRBV12-3 or TRBV12-4, the J call TRBJ1-2; D is undetermined. V was shortened by 5 bases and J by 5 bases, with 9 bases between the two germline ends. CDR3 size: 12 residues.

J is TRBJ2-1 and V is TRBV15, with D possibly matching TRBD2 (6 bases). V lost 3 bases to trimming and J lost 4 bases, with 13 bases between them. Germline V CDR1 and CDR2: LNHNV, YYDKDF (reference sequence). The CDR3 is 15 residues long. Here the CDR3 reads CATSRYRDSYNEQFF. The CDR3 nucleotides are TGTGCCACCAGCAGGTACCGGGACTCGTACAATGAGCAGTTCTTC.

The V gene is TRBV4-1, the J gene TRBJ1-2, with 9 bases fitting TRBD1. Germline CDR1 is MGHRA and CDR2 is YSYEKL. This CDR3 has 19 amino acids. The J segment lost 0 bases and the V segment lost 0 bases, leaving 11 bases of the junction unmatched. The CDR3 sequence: CASSQDWRARQGANYGYTF. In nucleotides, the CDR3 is TGCGCCAGCAGCCAAGATTGGAGGGCCAGACAGGGGGCTAACTATGGCTACACCTTC.

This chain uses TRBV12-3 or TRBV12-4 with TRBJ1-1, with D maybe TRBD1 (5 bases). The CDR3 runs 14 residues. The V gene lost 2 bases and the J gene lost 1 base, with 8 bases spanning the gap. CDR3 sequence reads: CASSLTQANTEAFF. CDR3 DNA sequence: TGTGCCAGCAGTTTAACACAGGCGAACACTGAAGCTTTCTTT.

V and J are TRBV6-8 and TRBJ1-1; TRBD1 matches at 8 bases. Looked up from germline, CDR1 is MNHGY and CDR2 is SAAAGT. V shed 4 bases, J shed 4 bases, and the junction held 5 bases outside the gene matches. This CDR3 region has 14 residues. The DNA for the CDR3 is TGTGCCAGCAGTTCACAGGGGGGTGGCACTGAAGCTTTCTTT. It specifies CASSSQGGGTEAFF.

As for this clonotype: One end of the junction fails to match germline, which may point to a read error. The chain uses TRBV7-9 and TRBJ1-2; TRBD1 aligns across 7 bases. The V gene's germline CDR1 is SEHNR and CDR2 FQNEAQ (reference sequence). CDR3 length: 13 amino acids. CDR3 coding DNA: TGTGCCAGCAACCCAGGGGGGGCCTATGGCTTCACCTTC. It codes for CASNPGGAYGFTF.

For the CDR3, the DNA is TGTGCCAGTAGTATAGACCTGGGCAGGGCGAGCACAGATACGCAGTATTTT. Amino acid sequence: CASSIDLGRASTDTQYF. The rearrangement uses TRBV19 and TRBJ2-3; D is possibly TRBD1 (5 bases). Trimming pared 0 bases from V and 0 bases from J, leaving 13 bases between. CDR3 length: 17 amino acids. CDR1 is LNHDA and CDR2 is SQIVND in the germline V gene (reference sequence).

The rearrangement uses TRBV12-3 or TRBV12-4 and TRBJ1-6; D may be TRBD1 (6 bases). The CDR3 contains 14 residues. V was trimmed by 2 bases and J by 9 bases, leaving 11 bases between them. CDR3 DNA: TGTGCCAGCAGTTTACGGGGGGCAAGTTCACCCCTCCACTTT. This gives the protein CASSLRGASSPLHF.

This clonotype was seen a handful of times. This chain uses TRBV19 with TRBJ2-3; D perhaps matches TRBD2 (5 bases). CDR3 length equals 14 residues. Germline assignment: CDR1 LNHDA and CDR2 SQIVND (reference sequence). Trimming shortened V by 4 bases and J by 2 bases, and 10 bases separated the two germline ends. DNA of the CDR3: TGTGCCAGTAGTACTAAGACTACCACAGATACGCAGTATTTT. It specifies CASSTKTTTDTQYF.

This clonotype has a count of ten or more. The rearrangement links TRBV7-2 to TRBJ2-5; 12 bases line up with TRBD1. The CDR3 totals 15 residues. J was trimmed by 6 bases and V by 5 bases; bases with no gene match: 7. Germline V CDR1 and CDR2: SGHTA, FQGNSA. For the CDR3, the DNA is TGTGCCAGCAGCCCCGGGACAGGGGGCGGGAAGACCCAGTACTTC. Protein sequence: CASSPGTGGGKTQYF.

The CDR3 nucleotides are TGTGCCACCAGCATTCCTCTGGACACCGAGAACACCGGGGAGCTGTTTTTT. This encodes CATSIPLDTENTGELFF. The gene calls are TRBV15 and TRBJ2-2; D perhaps matches TRBD1 (5 bases). The CDR3 spans 17 residues. CDR1 is LNHNV, CDR2 YYDKDF, per germline (reference sequence). Trimming took off 4 bases at V and 1 base at J, with 16 bases between the two ends.

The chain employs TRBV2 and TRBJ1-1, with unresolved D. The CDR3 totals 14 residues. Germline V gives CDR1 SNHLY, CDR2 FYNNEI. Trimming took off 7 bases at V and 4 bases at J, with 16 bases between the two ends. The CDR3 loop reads CASKFETSGTEAFF. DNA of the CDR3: TGTGCCAGCAAATTCGAGACGTCGGGCACTGAAGCTTTCTTT.

The CDR3 nucleotides are TGTGCCAGCAGTGGAGACAGAGTGCCCAGGGGGACCCAGTACTTC. It is translated as CASSGDRVPRGTQYF. This chain uses TRBV6-5 with TRBJ2-5; possibly TRBD1 for D (6 bases). CDR1 is MNHEY, CDR2 SVGAGI, per germline. V shed 5 bases and J shed 7 bases, with 20 bases lying between them. This CDR3 contains 15 residues.

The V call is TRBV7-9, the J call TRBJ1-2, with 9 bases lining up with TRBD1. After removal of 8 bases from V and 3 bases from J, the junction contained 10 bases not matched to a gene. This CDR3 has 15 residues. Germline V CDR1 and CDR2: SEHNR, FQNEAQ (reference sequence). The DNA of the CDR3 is TGTGCCAGCCGACAGGGGGAAGGGAAGGACTATGGCTACACCTTC. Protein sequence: CASRQGEGKDYGYTF.

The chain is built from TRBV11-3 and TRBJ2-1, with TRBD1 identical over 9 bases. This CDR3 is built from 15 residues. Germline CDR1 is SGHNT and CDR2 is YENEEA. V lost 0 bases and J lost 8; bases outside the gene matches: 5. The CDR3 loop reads CASSLEGTGTDEQFF. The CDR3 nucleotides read TGTGCCAGCAGCTTAGAAGGGACAGGGACGGATGAGCAGTTCTTC.

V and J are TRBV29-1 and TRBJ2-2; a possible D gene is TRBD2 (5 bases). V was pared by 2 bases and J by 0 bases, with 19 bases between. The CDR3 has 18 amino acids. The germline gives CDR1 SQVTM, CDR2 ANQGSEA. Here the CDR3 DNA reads TGCAGCGTTGAAATGTGGCGCCGGGATGCCGCGAACACCGGGGAGCTGTTTTTT. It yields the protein CSVEMWRRDAANTGELFF.

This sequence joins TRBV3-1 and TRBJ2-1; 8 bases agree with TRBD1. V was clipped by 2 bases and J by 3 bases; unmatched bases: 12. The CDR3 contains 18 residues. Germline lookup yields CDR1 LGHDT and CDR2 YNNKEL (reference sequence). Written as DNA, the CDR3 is TGTGCCAGCAGCCAACTGGTAGTAACAGGGGGGATCTACAATGAGCAGTTCTTC. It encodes CASSQLVVTGGIYNEQFF.

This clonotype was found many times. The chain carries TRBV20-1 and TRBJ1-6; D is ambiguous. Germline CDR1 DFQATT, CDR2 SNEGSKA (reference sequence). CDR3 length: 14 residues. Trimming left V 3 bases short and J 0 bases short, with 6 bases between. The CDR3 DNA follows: TGCAGTGCTAGTGAGAGCTCCTATAATTCACCCCTCCACTTT. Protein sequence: CSASESSYNSPLHF.

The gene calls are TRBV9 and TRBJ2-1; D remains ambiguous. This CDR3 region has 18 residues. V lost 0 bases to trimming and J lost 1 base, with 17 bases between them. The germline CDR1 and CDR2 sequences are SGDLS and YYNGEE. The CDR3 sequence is CASSVAKYGSRSYNEQFF. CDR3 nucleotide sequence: TGTGCCAGCAGCGTAGCTAAATACGGTAGCCGATCCTACAATGAGCAGTTCTTC.

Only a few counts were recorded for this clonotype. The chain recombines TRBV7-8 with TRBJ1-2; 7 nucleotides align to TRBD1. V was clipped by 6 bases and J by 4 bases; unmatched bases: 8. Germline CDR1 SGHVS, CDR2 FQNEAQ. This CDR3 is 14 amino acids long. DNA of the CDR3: TGTGCCAGCAGTTCGGGACAGCAGGCCTATGGCTACACCTTC. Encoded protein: CASSSGQQAYGYTF.